This is a list of T cell receptor beta chains from one sample in a study of shared clonotypes between healthy human individuals. The assay was immunoSEQ multiplex PCR, and TCRdb's table has in-frame clones only and misses some. The table lists 2,500,000 or so clones, more than 85% of them singletons. Sequencing was done on a sample of naive CD4+ T cells from PBMCs. The receptor set was obtained from a man aged 18 to 30 in good health. Some clones in this sample may be carry-over from other donors' samples. CDR3s include the opening cysteine and the closing phenylalanine or tryptophan. The order of the fields is J gene, V gene, D gene, clone size, CDR3 DNA, CDR3 protein. A D gene is named only where the DNA matches it firmly. Part of the rows lack a size; the others show once, few, many or a class for expanded clones.

TRBJ2-1 TRBV7-2 NA NA TGTGCCAGCAGCTCCACCCAGGTTAAGCAGTTCTTC CASSSTQVKQFF
TRBJ2-7 TRBV20-1 NA once TGCAGTGTATATAGGACAGTTCAGTACTTC CSVYRTVQYF
TRBJ2-3 TRBV10-3 NA NA TGTGCCATCAGTGACCCGCAAGCGGATACGCAGTATTTT CAISDPQADTQYF
TRBJ2-1 TRBV19 NA NA TGTGCCAGTTCGGGGACATCCTACAATGAGCAGTTCTTC CASSGTSYNEQFF
TRBJ1-5 TRBV28 TRBD1 NA TGTGCCAGCACCGCGGGACAGGGGAGCAATCAGCCCCAGCATTTT CASTAGQGSNQPQHF
TRBJ2-7 TRBV25-1 TRBD1 NA TGTGCCAGCAGTGAATATAGGGCAGGGGGCTTGGACGAGCAGTACTTC CASSEYRAGGLDEQYF
TRBJ1-5 TRBV7-6 NA NA TGTGCCAGCAGCCCCCGTCTAGGTCGGGGTCAGCCCCAGCATTTT CASSPRLGRGQPQHF
TRBJ2-3 TRBV5-1 NA once TGCGCCAGCAGCTTGGATCCGTGGACAGATACGCAGTATTTT CASSLDPWTDTQYF
TRBJ1-3 TRBV7-2 NA NA TGTGCCAGCAGCCTACAGCCTGGAAACACCATATATTTT CASSLQPGNTIYF
TRBJ1-2 TRBV2 NA once TGTGCCAGCAAATCGGACACCCTCTTTTATGGCTACACCTTC CASKSDTLFYGYTF
TRBJ1-4 TRBV7-9 NA NA TGTGCCAGCAGCTATAGGAAGGCAGGGTGGGGTGAAAAACTGTTTTTT CASSYRKAGWGEKLFF
TRBJ1-1 TRBV9 TRBD1 NA TGTGCCAGCAGCGTAGCCGACAGGGGCGCCACTGAAGCTTTCTTT CASSVADRGATEAFF
TRBJ2-1 TRBV28 NA NA TGTGCCAGCACTTTGTACAATGAGCAGTTCTTC CASTLYNEQFF
TRBJ2-3 TRBV5-1 TRBD1 NA TGCGCCAGCAGCCCCTCCGGGACAGGGGGGGAGGCGACGCAGTATTTT CASSPSGTGGEATQYF
TRBJ2-2 TRBV6-1 TRBD2 once TGTGCCACCAGTAGCGGGATCGGTAACACCGGGGAGCTGTTTTTT CATSSGIGNTGELFF
TRBJ2-1 TRBV28 TRBD2 NA TGTGCCAGCAGCCGGCCTAGCGGAGGCTACAATGAGCAGTTCTTC CASSRPSGGYNEQFF
TRBJ2-2 TRBV6-5 NA NA TGTGCCAGCAGGGACTTCGCGAACACCGGGGAGCTGTTTTTT CASRDFANTGELFF
TRBJ2-1 TRBV11-3 TRBD2 NA TGTGCCAGCAGCTTCTCGGGAGGGAACAATGAGCAGTTCTTC CASSFSGGNNEQFF
TRBJ2-5 TRBV18 TRBD2 NA TGTGCCGCATCTAGCGGGTCCCAAGAGACCCAGTACTTC CAASSGSQETQYF
TRBJ1-5 TRBV28 NA NA TGTGCCAGCAGTCGGGACCGGAGGAGTCAGCCCCAGCATTTT CASSRDRRSQPQHF
TRBJ2-5 TRBV30 NA NA TGTGCCTGGAGTGTACGGGGTTGGTACCAAGAGACCCAGTACTTC CAWSVRGWYQETQYF
TRBJ1-2 TRBV28 TRBD1 NA TGTGCCACCCGGGACAGGGTGGACTATGGCTACACCTTC CATRDRVDYGYTF
TRBJ2-4 TRBV19 NA NA TGTGCCAGTGGGGATCGACAGGCCTACAAAAACATTCAGTACTTC CASGDRQAYKNIQYF
TRBJ1-4 TRBV5-1 NA NA TGCGCCAGCAGCTTGGGGTGGGCGGCAACTAATGAAAAACTGTTTTTT CASSLGWAATNEKLFF
TRBJ2-1 TRBV5-4 TRBD1 NA TGTGCCAGCAGCCACGCCGGGACAGGGAGCTCCTACAATGAGCAGTTCTTC CASSHAGTGSSYNEQFF
TRBJ2-1 TRBV30 NA NA TGTGCCTGGAGTTTCGTACTGTACAATGAGCAGTTCTTC CAWSFVLYNEQFF
TRBJ1-5 TRBV30 NA few TGTGCCTGGAGTACTGCCGGGGATCAGCCCCAGCATTTT CAWSTAGDQPQHF
TRBJ1-2 TRBV28 NA NA TGTGCCAGCCTCCTCTACGGGGACTATGGCTACACCTTC CASLLYGDYGYTF
TRBJ2-1 TRBV7-2 NA NA TGTGCCAGCAGTCCCCGGGGTGGCTTATTGGGTGAGCAGTTCTTC CASSPRGGLLGEQFF
TRBJ2-2 TRBV18 NA NA TGTGCCAGCTCACCGGAACTGTTGAACACCGGGGAGCTGTTTTTT CASSPELLNTGELFF
TRBJ2-7 TRBV5-4 NA NA TGTGCCAGCAGCTTGGATCCCGGAACCTACGAGCAGTACTTC CASSLDPGTYEQYF
TRBJ2-7 TRBV5-1 TRBD1 NA TGCGCCAGCAGCTTGACCCGACAGGGCGGCGACGAGCAGTACTTC CASSLTRQGGDEQYF
TRBJ2-5 TRBV9 TRBD1 NA TGTGCCAGCAGCATAACAGGGGTAGAGACCCAGTACTTC CASSITGVETQYF
TRBJ1-2 TRBV5-4 NA NA TGTGCCAGCAGCCCGGTAATGGGTAACTATGGCTACACCTTC CASSPVMGNYGYTF
TRBJ2-1 TRBV4-1 NA NA TGCGCCAGCAGCCAAGATCGGGAAGCGGCCTTCTACAATGAGCAGTTCTTC CASSQDREAAFYNEQFF
TRBJ1-3 TRBV6-5 NA NA TGTGCCAGCAGCCGAGGCTCTGGAAACACCATATATTTT CASSRGSGNTIYF
TRBJ2-7 TRBV6-6 TRBD2 once TGTGCCAGCAGGCCTAGCGGCTCCTACGAGCAGTACTTC CASRPSGSYEQYF
TRBJ2-3 TRBV5-1 NA NA TGCGCCAGCAGCTTGGTGGCTAGCGCAACAGATACGCAGTATTTT CASSLVASATDTQYF
TRBJ1-4 TRBV28 NA NA TGTGCCAGCAGCGAGACAGTAATCAATGAAAAACTGTTTTTT CASSETVINEKLFF
TRBJ1-5 TRBV5-8 TRBD1 NA TGTGCCAGCAGCTCGCTGACAGGGGCTCAGCCCCAGCATTTT CASSSLTGAQPQHF
TRBJ1-2 TRBV28 TRBD1 NA TGTGCCAGCAGTACCTACCCGGGACAGGGGATCTATGGCTACACCTTC CASSTYPGQGIYGYTF
TRBJ2-3 TRBV5-1 TRBD1 NA TGCGCCAGCAGCGCCTCGACAGGGGGCAAGGATACGCAGTATTTT CASSASTGGKDTQYF
TRBJ1-2 TRBV6-5 NA NA TGTGCCACTACCATAACACCCGCTAACTATGGCTACACCTTC CATTITPANYGYTF
TRBJ2-7 TRBV5-1 NA NA TGCGCCAGCAGCCTACCGACAGGACCTCGACCCAGCTCCTACGAGCAGTACTTC CASSLPTGPRPSSYEQYF
TRBJ1-3 TRBV19 TRBD1 NA TGTGCCAGTAGTAACCCGGGACAGGGGTTCTCTGGAAACACCATATATTTT CASSNPGQGFSGNTIYF
TRBJ2-7 TRBV5-6 NA NA TGTGCCAGCAGCCGTACAAGCGAGCAGTACTTC CASSRTSEQYF
TRBJ1-1 TRBV7-9 NA few TGTGCCAGCAGCTTAGCGGGGAATACTGAAGCTTTCTTT CASSLAGNTEAFF
TRBJ2-3 TRBV19 TRBD1 NA TGTGCCATCGGGACAGGGGGTACAGATACGCAGTATTTT CAIGTGGTDTQYF
TRBJ1-3 TRBV19 TRBD1 NA TGTGCCAGTAGCTGGGCAGGGGGGACCTCTGGAAACACCATATATTTT CASSWAGGTSGNTIYF
TRBJ2-2 TRBV7-3 TRBD1 NA TGTGCCAGCAGCACAGGGGGCTCCGGGGAGCTGTTTTTT CASSTGGSGELFF
TRBJ2-7 TRBV5-4 TRBD1 NA TGTGCCAGCAGCTCACATATGAGGGGGCCTGACTACGAGCAGTACTTC CASSSHMRGPDYEQYF
TRBJ1-1 TRBV5-5 NA NA TGTGCCAGCAGCCCCCTCGTTGGGGCCACGAACACTGAAGCTTTCTTT CASSPLVGATNTEAFF
TRBJ2-2 TRBV5-8 NA NA TGTGCCAGCAGCCCGGGCCGGCGCAGGGCCACCGGGGAGCTGTTTTTT CASSPGRRRATGELFF
TRBJ2-1 TRBV7-9 NA once TGTGCCAGCAGCTTAGCGGGCGGGCGCTCCTACAATGAGCAGTTCTTC CASSLAGGRSYNEQFF
TRBJ2-1 TRBV9 NA NA TGTGCCAGCAGCCCCAACACTAGGGGGGCTGGTGAGCAGTTCTTC CASSPNTRGAGEQFF
TRBJ2-2 TRBV11-2 NA NA TGTGCCAGCAGCTTAGGAAGAGGGACACTTAAGTCCGGGGAGCTGTTTTTT CASSLGRGTLKSGELFF
TRBJ2-7 TRBV18 NA NA TGTGCCAGCTCACCAGGCCGTATGACCTACGAGCAGTACTTC CASSPGRMTYEQYF
TRBJ1-3 TRBV28 NA NA TGTGCCAGCAGTCCCGGCGGGGGCTCTGGAAACACCATATATTTT CASSPGGGSGNTIYF